The present T cell receptor (beta chain) was sequenced within a study of cytomegalovirus exposure and HLA in healthy donors. In the case of this clone: Its target is not known.

Study results and caveats: It has been reported that TCR beta sequences accurately predicted the HLA-A and HLA-B alleles of most subjects. Cytomegalovirus status was reportedly diagnosed by the classifier with high sensitivity and specificity.

The PCR made use of 60 Vbeta and 13 Jbeta primers. Profiling relied on immunoSEQ multiplex PCR, and the TCRdb table lists in-frame clones only, not all of them. This table holds 150,000 to 200,000 clones. The V gene lost 5 bases and the J gene lost 4 bases, with 14 bases spanning the gap. From germline, CDR1 is SEHNR and CDR2 FQNEAQ (reference sequence). The CDR3 has 14 residues. Each donor's status was that of a healthy bone marrow donor. Donors had nominal health at sampling but likely had unrecorded immune exposures. This TCR was sampled from a young woman in good health and CMV-seropositive. Sequenced: PBMCs. V gene TRBV7-9 combines with J gene TRBJ1-1; D unresolved. Here the CDR3 reads CASSRASGITEAFF. The CDR3 nucleotides are TGTGCCAGCAGCCGCGCCTCCGGGATCACTGAAGCTTTCTTT.